Each of the 21 T cell receptor beta chains below was sequenced from the same sample in a study of radiation and T cells in renal cell carcinoma. The method was immunoSEQ multiplex PCR; TCRdb's version includes in-frame clones alone and lacks a portion of them. The sample gives some 150,000 clones, 75% to 90% of which show up once; less than 20% is in the top ten. Time point described: blood 4 weeks post-SBRT, at nephrectomy. Indicated treatment: 15 Gy SBRT to primary tumor, nephrectomy 4 weeks later. Here the sequenced sample was blood, taken from a patient whose treatment included radiotherapy and nephrectomy. Receptors originate from a woman aged 45-65 years with renal cell carcinoma.

The chain employs TRBV7-2 and TRBJ1-4, with D perhaps TRBD1 (6 bases). Germline-derived CDR1 and CDR2 are SGHTA and FQGNSA. The V and J ends lost 5 bases and 3 bases respectively, with 16 bases between them. The CDR3 length is 16 residues. The CDR3 DNA is TGTGCCAGCAGCGTAGGACCAGGGGCCCCTAATGAAAAACTGTTTTTT. Protein product: CASSVGPGAPNEKLFF.

The chain couples TRBV2 to TRBJ1-2, with 10 bases matching TRBD1. Germline CDR1 reads SNHLY; CDR2 reads FYNNEI. This CDR3 contains 14 residues. Trimming removed 6 bases from V and 3 bases from J; junction bases left unmatched: 4. The CDR3 DNA is TGTGCCAGCAGGGGGGACAGGGGCTACTATGGCTACACCTTC. This sequence encodes CASRGDRGYYGYTF.

The chain is built from TRBV27 and TRBJ2-5; the D is unclear. V was trimmed by 5 bases and J by 5 bases, leaving 18 bases between them. Germline CDR1 and CDR2: MNHEY and SMNVEV (reference sequence). CDR3 size: 15 residues. The CDR3 region is CASSPVRGARETQYF. In nucleotides, the CDR3 is TGTGCCAGCAGTCCTGTTAGAGGAGCTCGGGAGACCCAGTACTTC.

The chain has TRBV6-6 and TRBJ2-7, with 7 bases that match TRBD1. Germline V gene sequence: CDR1 MNHNY, CDR2 SVGAGI (reference sequence). After removal of 7 bases from V and 2 bases from J, the junction contained 8 bases not matched to a gene. There are 14 residues in the CDR3. The DNA of the CDR3 is TGTGCCAGCATTCCGGGACAGAGAGCCTACGAGCAGTACTTC. Its translation is CASIPGQRAYEQYF.

J is TRBJ1-2 and V is TRBV6-5; D is unresolved. Trimming pared 0 bases from V and 8 bases from J, leaving 13 bases between. CDR3 length equals 14 residues. Germline loops: CDR1 MNHEY, CDR2 SVGAGI. As DNA, the CDR3 is TGTGCCAGCAGTTACTCGAGTGAGAGAAGGGGCTACACCTTC. Translating gives CASSYSSERRGYTF.

In DNA, the CDR3 is TGTGCCAGCAACCTGGGGGTCCCCTCGGGCGAGCAGTACTTC. Translated, it gives CASNLGVPSGEQYF. The gene calls are TRBV11-2 and TRBJ2-7; either TRBD1 or TRBD2 may fit D (5 bases each). The germline V gene has CDR1 SGHAT and CDR2 FQNNGV. Deletions cut 7 bases from V and 6 bases from J, with 19 bases between. The CDR3 contains 14 residues.

The rearrangement links TRBV9 to TRBJ1-1, with D perhaps matching TRBD1 (5 bases). Germline V gene data show CDR1 as SGDLS and CDR2 as YYNGEE. V was shortened by 0 bases and J by 1 base, with 7 bases between the two germline ends. CDR3 length: 14 residues. In nucleotides, the CDR3 is TGTGCCAGCAGCGTAGAAGGGGCGAACACTGAAGCTTTCTTT. Its translation is CASSVEGANTEAFF.

The V gene is TRBV18, the J gene TRBJ2-1, with a tentative D call TRBD1 (6 bases). The germline V and J ends were trimmed by 2 bases and 6 bases, with 20 bases remaining between them. This CDR3 has 17 amino acids. CDR1 and CDR2 from the germline V gene are KGHSH and LQKENI. CDR3 DNA: TGTGCCAGCTCACCAACGGATCCCTCGGGACACCCCAATGAGCAGTTCTTC. Amino acids: CASSPTDPSGHPNEQFF.

This clone was seen just once. The chain is built from TRBV5-8 and TRBJ1-1; D uncertain. Germline V gene lookup returns CDR1 SGHTS and CDR2 YDEGEE. V lost 3 bases, J lost 6 bases, and 9 bases lay in between. The length of the CDR3 is 12 residues. This CDR3 is CASSSWAPEAFF. CDR3 nucleotide sequence: TGTGCCAGCAGCTCGTGGGCCCCTGAAGCTTTCTTT.

The CDR3 DNA reads TGTGCCAGCAGCTTAGGAGGGGCGAACCAAGAGACCCAGTACTTC. Its protein is CASSLGGANQETQYF. The rearrangement uses TRBV7-2 and TRBJ2-5, with D possibly being TRBD1 or TRBD2 (5 bases each). Trimming cost V 1 base and J 0 bases, with 9 bases left between them. This CDR3 has 15 residues. From germline, CDR1 is SGHTA and CDR2 FQGNSA.

The chain employs TRBV19 and TRBJ2-1; TRBD1 might be the D (5 bases). This CDR3 is 14 amino acids long. CDR1 LNHDA and CDR2 SQIVND come from the germline V gene (reference sequence). V lost 4 bases to trimming and J lost 3 bases, with 10 bases between them. CDR3 in DNA: TGTGCCAGTAGTACCCAGGGTGTCTACAATGAGCAGTTCTTC. Translated, it gives CASSTQGVYNEQFF. Using reference TRBV19 and TRBJ2-1 for the parts outside the CDR3, the full variable domain is DGGITQSPKYLFRKEGQNVTLSCEQNLNHDAMYWYRQDPGQGLRLIYYSQIVNDFQKGDIAEGYSVSREKKESFPLTVTSAQKNPTAFYLCASSTQGVYNEQFFGPGTRLTVL.

The chain combines TRBV7-8 with TRBJ2-1; 7 bases are shared with TRBD2. Germline V gene data show CDR1 as SGHVS and CDR2 as FQNEAQ. The trim removed 1 base at V and 1 base at J, leaving 1 base unmatched. CDR3 length: 15 residues. CDR3 in DNA: TGTGCCAGCAGCTTAGGGACTAGGTCCTACAATGAGCAGTTCTTC. Amino acids: CASSLGTRSYNEQFF.

This sequence joins TRBV15 and TRBJ2-3; D gene uncertain. The CDR3 loop spans 14 amino acids. Trimming removed 0 bases at V and 6 bases at J, with 10 bases between. The V gene's germline CDR1 is LNHNV and CDR2 YYDKDF (reference sequence). CDR3 nucleotides: TGTGCCACCAGCAGAGATCTTTTAATCGATACGCAGTATTTT. Amino acid sequence: CATSRDLLIDTQYF.

The chain joins TRBV5-1 to TRBJ1-2; D is possibly TRBD1 (5 bases). Trimming left V 4 bases short and J 3 bases short, with 16 bases between. The germline V gene encodes CDR1 SGHRS and CDR2 YFSETQ. This CDR3 comprises 15 residues. CDR3: CASSAGGAGDYGYTF. The CDR3 DNA sequence: TGCGCCAGCAGCGCGGGAGGGGCAGGCGACTATGGCTACACCTTC.

This clone appeared once. As DNA, the CDR3 is TGTGCCAGCAGCCAACGGGGAGGGACTAGCTTTTTTTATACGCAGTATTTT. Protein: CASSQRGGTSFFYTQYF. The chain carries TRBV7-2 and TRBJ2-3, with 9 bases identical to TRBD2. The CDR3 has 17 amino acids. Unmatched junction bases numbered 16, after V lost 5 bases and J lost 7 bases. Germline V CDR1 and CDR2: SGHTA, FQGNSA.

A remark on this clone: Germline is not matched at one junction end, which may reflect a read error. The rearrangement joins TRBV28 to TRBJ2-7; 13 positions agree with TRBD2. The CDR3 is 15 residues long. The germline V gene has CDR1 MDHEN and CDR2 SYDVKM. The CDR3 sequence: CPQGGGTSGRAEQYF. The CDR3 DNA follows: TGCCCCCAAGGAGGGGGAACTAGCGGGAGGGCCGAGCAGTACTTC. Filled out from reference TRBV28 and TRBJ2-7, the complete variable domain reads DVKVTQSSRYLVKRTGEKVFLECVQDMDHENMFWYRQDPGLGLRLIYFSYDVKMKEKGDIPEGYSVSREKKERFSLILESASTNQTSMYLCPQGGGTSGRAEQYFGPGTRLTVT.

V usage is TRBV10-1 and J usage is TRBJ2-1; 8 nucleotides agree with TRBD2. Germline V gene sequence: CDR1 WNHNN, CDR2 SYGVQD (reference sequence). The CDR3 loop spans 15 amino acids. The V segment lost 4 bases and the J segment 5 bases; nucleotides outside the gene matches: 7. CDR3 residues: CASSGRNGGDNEQFF. CDR3 sequence (DNA): TGCGCCAGCAGTGGAAGGAACGGGGGGGACAATGAGCAGTTCTTC.

CDR3 in DNA: TGTGCCAGCAGCCCCCACAGGGAAGATCAGCCCCAGCATTTT. As protein: CASSPHREDQPQHF. This chain links TRBV7-9 with TRBJ1-5, with D possibly TRBD1 on 6 matching bases. The V end lost 5 bases, the J end lost 5 bases, and 13 bases lay between the germline ends. The CDR3 totals 14 residues. Germline CDR1 SEHNR, CDR2 FQNEAQ (reference sequence). The variable domain in full, completed from reference TRBV7-9 and TRBJ1-5, reads DTGVSQNPRHKITKRGQNVTFRCDPISEHNRLYWYRQTLGQGPEFLTYFQNEAQLEKSRLLSDRFSAERPKGSFSTLEIQRTEQGDSAMYLCASSPHREDQPQHFGDGTRLSIL.

The chain couples TRBV28 to TRBJ2-7; 8 nucleotides match TRBD1. The CDR3 contains 14 residues. The V and J ends lost 6 bases and 0 bases, in that order; junction bases with no gene match: 4. Germline V gives CDR1 MDHEN, CDR2 SYDVKM. This CDR3 reads CASRLTGGSYEQYF. The CDR3, as DNA: TGTGCCAGCAGATTAACAGGGGGCTCCTACGAGCAGTACTTC.

V is TRBV5-1 and J is TRBJ1-2; 7 positions agree with TRBD1. Germline V lookup: CDR1 SGHRS, CDR2 YFSETQ. CDR3 length: 14 residues. V gave up 0 bases and J gave up 6 bases; unmatched junction bases: 5. CDR3 sequence reads: CASSLVGGEDGYTF. The DNA of the CDR3 is TGCGCCAGCAGCTTGGTAGGGGGCGAAGATGGCTACACCTTC.

CDR3 nucleotide sequence: TGTGCCAGCTCACCACCCATGGCCCAAGAGACCCAGTACTTC. Its protein product is CASSPPMAQETQYF. This chain links TRBV18 with TRBJ2-5; D call uncertain. Trimming took off 0 bases at V and 1 base at J, with 6 bases between the two ends. CDR3 length: 14 amino acids. Per the germline V gene, CDR1 is KGHSH and CDR2 is LQKENI. Filled out from reference TRBV18 and TRBJ2-5, the complete variable domain reads NAGVMQNPRHLVRRRGQEARLRCSPMKGHSHVYWYRQLPEEGLKFMVYLQKENIIDESGMPKERFSAEFPKEGPSILRIQQVVRGDSAAYFCASSPPMAQETQYFGPGTRLLVL.